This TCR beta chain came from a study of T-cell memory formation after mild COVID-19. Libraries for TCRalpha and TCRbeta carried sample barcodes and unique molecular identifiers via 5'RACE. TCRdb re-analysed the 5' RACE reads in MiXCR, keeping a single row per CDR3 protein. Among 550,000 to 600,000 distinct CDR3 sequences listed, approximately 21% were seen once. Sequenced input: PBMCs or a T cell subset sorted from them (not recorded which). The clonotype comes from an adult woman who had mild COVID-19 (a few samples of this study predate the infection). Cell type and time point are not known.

CDR3 coding DNA: TGTGCCAGTAGTGTCCAAAAACCGGGACAGTCTAATTATCTAGCCAAAAACATTCAGTACTTC. This encodes CASSVQKPGQSNYLAKNIQYF. This chain uses TRBV19 with TRBJ2-4; 7 bases map to TRBD1. Looked up from germline, CDR1 is LNHDA and CDR2 is SQIVND (reference sequence). V lost 5 bases to trimming and J lost 0 bases; unmatched junction nucleotides: 22. This CDR3 comprises 21 residues.